One sample yielded the 26 T cell receptor beta chains listed below, sequenced in a study of T cell responses to AZD1222 COVID-19 vaccine. Sequenced by immunoSEQ multiplex PCR; TCRdb stores in-frame clones only, minus some. Here the sample spans around 58,000 clones, more than 65% being singletons. The sample was peripheral blood, taken on day 0 of AZD1222 vaccination. The origin of the receptors is an adult in good health.

As regards this clone: At one of its ends the junction is not consistent with the germline gene, which may arise from a read error. The chain is built from TRBV6-1 and TRBJ1-4; unclear D gene. In germline, CDR1 is MNHNS, CDR2 SASEGT. The CDR3 extends over 14 amino acids. This CDR3 reads CASREGNSNEKLFF. The CDR3 bases are TGTGCCAGCAGGGAAGGGAACAGTAATGAAAAACTGTTTTTT.

This clone was recorded once. This chain uses TRBV10-2 with TRBJ2-4; TRBD1 aligns across 10 bases. Trimming cost V 7 bases and J 6 bases; bases outside gene matches: 6. The CDR3 contains 14 residues. Looked up from germline, CDR1 is WSHSY and CDR2 is SAAADI. The CDR3 loop is CASIRQGAINIQYF. Here the CDR3 DNA reads TGCGCCAGCATCCGACAGGGGGCTATAAACATTCAGTACTTC.

The chain uses TRBV28 and TRBJ2-3; D not resolved. There are 12 residues in the CDR3. The germline V gene has CDR1 MDHEN and CDR2 SYDVKM. V lost 6 bases and J 4 bases, leaving 8 bases between the germline ends. CDR3 DNA: TGTGCCAGCAGCTACGGACCAGATACGCAGTATTTT. It encodes CASSYGPDTQYF.

The count of this clone is one. CDR3 amino acids: CASSLNRGQSPLHF. The CDR3 nucleotides are TGTGCCAGCAGCTTAAACAGGGGGCAATCACCCCTCCACTTT. The chain is built from TRBV5-5 and TRBJ1-6, with 9 bases that match TRBD1. This CDR3 has 14 amino acids. Unmatched junction bases numbered 4, after V lost 2 bases and J lost 10 bases. Germline CDR1 SGHKS, CDR2 YYEKEE (reference sequence).

The chain uses TRBV12-3 or TRBV12-4 and TRBJ1-2; 7 nucleotides agree with TRBD1. The CDR3 sequence is 13 residues long. V lost 5 bases to trimming and J lost 4 bases; unmatched junction nucleotides: 4. CDR3 sequence (DNA): TGTGCCAGCAGTCAGGGGGTCCGCTATGGCTACACCTTC. This translates into CASSQGVRYGYTF.

V gene TRBV27 combines with J gene TRBJ2-1; D unclear. The germline V gene encodes CDR1 MNHEY and CDR2 SMNVEV (reference sequence). V lost 6 bases and J 6 bases, leaving 12 bases between the germline ends. The CDR3 sequence is 13 residues long. Written as DNA, the CDR3 is TGTGCCAGCAGCCTGGGTAGCAGCAATGAGCAGTTCTTC. Its translation: CASSLGSSNEQFF.

CDR3 sequence (DNA): TGTGCCAGCAGCCCGCGGGAGGGGGGGAACACCGGGGAGCTGTTTTTT. Protein sequence: CASSPREGGNTGELFF. The chain employs TRBV7-9 and TRBJ2-2; 9 bases are a match to TRBD2. V was pared by 5 bases and J by 1 base, with 5 bases of the junction left unmatched. The germline gives CDR1 SEHNR, CDR2 FQNEAQ (reference sequence). This CDR3 comprises 16 residues.

The chain has TRBV13 and TRBJ1-1, with D hard to call. In germline, CDR1 is PRHDT, CDR2 FYEKMQ (reference sequence). The CDR3 extends over 15 amino acids. The V gene lost 5 bases and the J gene lost 5 bases, with 18 bases spanning the gap. Here the CDR3 reads CASSLGGVQWTEAFF. The CDR3 DNA reads TGTGCCAGCAGCCTGGGCGGGGTGCAATGGACTGAAGCTTTCTTT.

The rearrangement links TRBV4-3 to TRBJ1-1; D is possibly TRBD1 (5 bases). This CDR3 contains 14 residues. CDR1 is LGHNA, CDR2 YSLEER, per germline. The germline V and J ends were trimmed by 4 bases and 5 bases, with 14 bases remaining between them. The CDR3 region is CASSLTQGRTEAFF. The DNA for the CDR3 is TGCGCCAGCAGCCTCACGCAGGGTCGGACTGAAGCTTTCTTT.

The chain couples TRBV6-6 to TRBJ2-7; TRBD1 matches at 8 bases. Looked up from germline, CDR1 is MNHNY and CDR2 is SVGAGI (reference sequence). The CDR3 has 13 residues. V shed 4 bases and J 7 bases; nucleotides not matched to a gene: 6. The CDR3 DNA follows: TGTGCCAGCAGTTGGCAGGGGGCGGGAGAGCAGTACGTC. Encoded protein: CASSWQGAGEQYV.

About this clone itself: Additional DNA sequences in this sample encode the identical CDR3. The V and J genes are TRBV27 and TRBJ1-1; D remains unclear. V gave up 2 bases and J gave up 1 base, with 5 bases separating them. The germline CDR1 and CDR2 sequences are MNHEY and SMNVEV (reference sequence). The CDR3 has 13 amino acids. CDR3 loop: CASSLKGNTEAFF. The CDR3, as DNA: TGTGCCAGCAGTTTAAAAGGGAACACTGAAGCTTTCTTT.

V is TRBV5-1 and J is TRBJ1-5; 8 nucleotides align to TRBD1. CDR1 and CDR2 (germline): SGHRS, YFSETQ. The CDR3 has 15 residues. The ends lost 4 bases at V and 6 bases at J; junction bases unmatched: 9. The CDR3 is CASSPTGVGGQPQHF. The CDR3 nucleotides read TGCGCCAGCAGCCCGACAGGGGTGGGTGGTCAGCCCCAGCATTTT.

The rearrangement links TRBV7-6 to TRBJ2-1; TRBD2 might be the D (6 bases). V dropped 5 bases and J dropped 0 bases, with 14 bases sitting between them. The CDR3 extends over 16 amino acids. Germline CDR1 and CDR2: SGHVS and FNYEAQ. The CDR3 DNA reads TGTGCCAGCAGCCCGTCAGCGGGTTTCTCCTACAATGAGCAGTTCTTC. Translation gives CASSPSAGFSYNEQFF.

The chain employs TRBV2 and TRBJ2-7, with D maybe TRBD2 (5 bases). Germline V gene data show CDR1 as SNHLY and CDR2 as FYNNEI. This CDR3 contains 15 residues. Trimming shortened V by 9 bases and J by 3 bases, and 21 bases separated the two germline ends. The CDR3 loop reads CASTPGGAASYEQYF. The CDR3 nucleotides are TGTGCCAGTACCCCCGGCGGAGCGGCGAGCTACGAGCAGTACTTC.

This clone has a handful of counts. V gene TRBV4-1 combines with J gene TRBJ1-5, with a weak D call TRBD1 (5 bases). V was pared by 4 bases and J by 3 bases, with 16 bases between. Germline loops: CDR1 MGHRA, CDR2 YSYEKL. The CDR3 is made up of 16 amino acids. The CDR3 DNA sequence: TGCGCCAGCAGCCGGGGGGACCTAACCAACAATCAGCCCCAGCATTTT. It translates to CASSRGDLTNNQPQHF.

In its sample, this clone was seen a few times. This rearrangement joins TRBV19 to TRBJ2-1, with 8 bases matching TRBD1. The CDR3 loop spans 15 amino acids. Germline trimming cut 5 bases from V and 3 bases from J; bases unmatched to any gene: 6. Per the germline V gene, CDR1 is LNHDA and CDR2 is SQIVND (reference sequence). CDR3: CASSPGQGLYNEQFF. For the CDR3, the DNA is TGTGCCAGTAGTCCCGGACAGGGCCTCTACAATGAGCAGTTCTTC.

In nucleotides, the CDR3 is TGCAGCGTCGACAGGGGTAGAGAGACCCAGTACTTC. It encodes CSVDRGRETQYF. This sequence joins TRBV29-1 and TRBJ2-5, with 8 bases matching TRBD1. This CDR3 comprises 12 residues. The germline V gene has CDR1 SQVTM and CDR2 ANQGSEA. The ends lost 6 bases at V and 4 bases at J; junction bases unmatched: 4.

The genes are TRBV7-9 and TRBJ1-2; possibly TRBD1 for D (5 bases). Germline V gene lookup returns CDR1 SEHNR and CDR2 FQNEAQ (reference sequence). V lost 2 bases and J 6 bases, leaving 10 bases between the germline ends. The CDR3 length is 13 residues. The CDR3 here is CASSLWGTDGYTF. CDR3 coding DNA: TGTGCCAGCAGCTTATGGGGGACGGATGGCTACACCTTC. The entire variable domain, with the rest obtained from reference TRBV7-9 and TRBJ1-2, is as follows: DTGVSQNPRHKITKRGQNVTFRCDPISEHNRLYWYRQTLGQGPEFLTYFQNEAQLEKSRLLSDRFSAERPKGSFSTLEIQRTEQGDSAMYLCASSLWGTDGYTFGSGTRLTVV.

The chain links TRBV6-5 to TRBJ1-6; D may be TRBD1 (5 bases). The CDR3 consists of 15 residues. The germline V gene has CDR1 MNHEY and CDR2 SVGAGI. Trimming took 0 bases from V and 7 from J, leaving 10 bases between them. The CDR3 coding sequence is TGTGCCAGCAGTTACTCGGATTGGGGGAATTCACCCCTCCACTTT. Its protein product is CASSYSDWGNSPLHF.

CDR3 nucleotide sequence: TGTGCCAGCAGCCCGGGGACTAGCGGGAGCAATGAGCAGTTCTTC. As protein: CASSPGTSGSNEQFF. This chain uses TRBV6-2 or TRBV6-3 with TRBJ2-1; 14 nucleotides line up with TRBD2. The ends lost 6 bases at V and 6 bases at J; junction bases unmatched: 4. The CDR3 length is 15 residues. Germline V gene sequence: CDR1 MNHEY, CDR2 SVGEGT.

The rearrangement uses TRBV3-1 (or the pseudogene TRBV3-2) and TRBJ1-5, with D perhaps TRBD1 (6 bases). Germline CDR1 reads LGHDT; CDR2 reads YNNKEL (reference sequence). Trimming left V 5 bases short and J 6 bases short, with 11 bases between. The CDR3 has 13 residues. CDR3 nucleotides: TGTGCCAGCAGCTTCGGAGGGGGTCAGCCCCAGCATTTT. As protein: CASSFGGGQPQHF.

The chain employs TRBV7-9 and TRBJ2-1; 8 positions match TRBD2. After removal of 6 bases from V and 2 bases from J, the junction contained 9 bases not matched to a gene. This CDR3 region has 16 residues. Germline-derived CDR1 and CDR2 are SEHNR and FQNEAQ (reference sequence). The CDR3 loop is CASRPRPGLAYNEQFF. The CDR3 region has the DNA TGTGCCAGCAGACCTAGGCCGGGACTAGCCTACAATGAGCAGTTCTTC. Combining the CDR3 with reference TRBV7-9 and TRBJ2-1 gives the whole variable domain DTGVSQNPRHKITKRGQNVTFRCDPISEHNRLYWYRQTLGQGPEFLTYFQNEAQLEKSRLLSDRFSAERPKGSFSTLEIQRTEQGDSAMYLCASRPRPGLAYNEQFFGPGTRLTVL.

This clone was seen only once. The chain has TRBV7-2 and TRBJ2-3, with a tentative D call TRBD2 (5 bases). Trimming removed 5 bases from V and 2 bases from J, with 11 bases in between. Per germline, CDR1 SGHTA and CDR2 FQGNSA. The CDR3 is 14 residues long. This chain's CDR3 is CASSPGLPTDTQYF. The CDR3 bases are TGTGCCAGCAGCCCCGGACTTCCCACAGATACGCAGTATTTT.

The chain links TRBV2 to TRBJ2-3, with 7 nucleotides matching TRBD1. This CDR3 comprises 15 residues. Germline values: CDR1 SNHLY, CDR2 FYNNEI. V gave up 6 bases and J gave up 0 bases; unmatched junction bases: 6. The CDR3 sequence is CASSRDSLSTDTQYF. The CDR3 DNA reads as TGTGCCAGCAGCCGGGACAGTCTCAGCACAGATACGCAGTATTTT.

This clone has only a few counts. The chain combines TRBV6-5 with TRBJ1-3; D unresolved. The CDR3 is 15 amino acids. Germline V gene data show CDR1 as MNHEY and CDR2 as SVGAGI. V lost 4 bases to trimming and J lost 1 base, with 11 bases between them. The CDR3 loop is CASSSPMGSGNTIYF. CDR3 in DNA: TGTGCCAGCAGTTCCCCAATGGGATCTGGAAACACCATATATTTT.

In nucleotides, the CDR3 is TGTGCCAGTAGTATAGATCGGGGTCACTATGGCTACACCTTC. The encoded protein is CASSIDRGHYGYTF. The chain has TRBV19 and TRBJ1-2; D ambiguous. The CDR3 runs to 14 residues. The V end was cut by 0 bases, the J end by 3 bases, with 8 bases between. Germline V lookup: CDR1 LNHDA, CDR2 SQIVND (reference sequence).